These T cell receptor beta chains were read from a single sample in a study of brain T cells in children with intractable seizures. TCRdb keeps only in-frame clones here, not all; method: immunoSEQ multiplex PCR. The table shows 110,000 or so clones, with 90% to 95% occurring only once. The sequencing used peripheral blood, collected at surgery. These receptors all come from a boy under two years old with hemimegalencephaly and intractable seizures. CDR3s include the opening cysteine and the closing phenylalanine or tryptophan. D genes are given only for firm matches. A row's size may be missing; if present it is once, few, many or a size class.

NA	TRBV7-9	NA	TRBJ2-2	TGTGCCAGCAGCTCGCCCGCATCGGGGGCAACCGGGGAGCTGTTTTTT	CASSSPASGATGELFF
NA	TRBV2	NA	TRBJ2-4	TGTGCCAGCAGTACAGGTGCAAACATTCAGTACTTC	CASSTGANIQYF
once	TRBV30	TRBD1	TRBJ1-5	TGTGCCTGGTCGAAGGGGGCGAATCAGCCCCAGCATTTT	CAWSKGANQPQHF
NA	TRBV7-9	TRBD1	TRBJ2-7	TGTGCCAGCAGTTACAACCCAGGGGGCCGGGCCTGGTCCCTCCACGAGCAGTACTTC	CASSYNPGGRAWSLHEQYF
NA	TRBV10-2	NA	TRBJ2-7	TGCGCCAGCCAAGGGAGGGGGAAGGACCGCTACGAGCAGTACTTC	CASQGRGKDRYEQYF
NA	TRBV5-1	NA	TRBJ2-5	TGCGCCAGCAGCTTGCCTGGCACCGGGGTTCGCGAGACCCAGTACTTC	CASSLPGTGVRETQYF
few	TRBV6-6	TRBD1	TRBJ2-7	TGTGCCAGCAGTCGACTGACAGGGGTCGGGTGGCACGAGCAGTACTTC	CASSRLTGVGWHEQYF
NA	TRBV7-2	TRBD2	TRBJ2-7	TGTGCCAGCAGCTTAGCGCTCAGCGGGGCCTACGAGCAGTACTTC	CASSLALSGAYEQYF
NA	TRBV19	TRBD1	TRBJ1-1	TGTGCCAGTAGTATAGAGGGACAGGGGTATACTGAAGCTTTCTTT	CASSIEGQGYTEAFF
few	TRBV12-3/TRBV12-4	NA	TRBJ1-6	TGTGCCAGCAGTCCGCGCAGTCGACCCCTCCACTTT	CASSPRSRPLHF
NA	TRBV27	TRBD2	TRBJ2-1	TGTGCCAGCAGGGAAGGGACTAGCGGGATTTGGAATGAGCAGTTCTTC	CASREGTSGIWNEQFF
NA	TRBV6-5	NA	TRBJ1-1	TGTGCCAGCAGTCTACAGGGAGAAGCTTTCTTT	CASSLQGEAFF
NA	TRBV12-3/TRBV12-4	NA	TRBJ2-3	TGTGCCAGCGCCCCCAACACAGATACGCAGTATTTT	CASAPNTDTQYF
NA	TRBV28	NA	TRBJ1-5	TGTGCCAGCGGCCTAGGGATCTTTAGCAATCAGCCCCAGCATTTT	CASGLGIFSNQPQHF
NA	TRBV29-1	TRBD2	TRBJ2-5	TGCAGCGTAATAGCGGGAGTGGAGACCCAGTACTTC	CSVIAGVETQYF
NA	TRBV28	NA	TRBJ1-3	TGTGCCAGCAGGGGCTCTGGAAACACCATATATTTT	CASRGSGNTIYF
NA	TRBV29-1	NA	TRBJ2-3	TGCAGCGTTAATCCTCCCTCGGGCGGCACAGATACGCAGTATTTT	CSVNPPSGGTDTQYF
NA	TRBV5-1	NA	TRBJ2-2	TGCGCCAGCAGCTTGGGATCTATTGTGGGCGCCGGGGAGCTGTTTTTT	CASSLGSIVGAGELFF
NA	TRBV19	NA	TRBJ2-3	TGTGCCAGTAAACTCTTGGCTACAGATACGCAGTATTTT	CASKLLATDTQYF
once	TRBV12-3/TRBV12-4	NA	TRBJ2-7	TGTGCCAGCAGTACCCGCGGTTTTTACGAGCAGTACTTC	CASSTRGFYEQYF
NA	TRBV7-2	NA	TRBJ1-4	TGTGCCAGCAGCCCTGGTGGTGTGGGTAGTGGTGAAAAACTGTTTTTT	CASSPGGVGSGEKLFF
NA	TRBV6-6	TRBD2	TRBJ2-3	TGTGCCAGCAGTCAGCCGGGACTAGCGGGAAGAACAGATACGCAGTATTTT	CASSQPGLAGRTDTQYF
NA	TRBV4-2	TRBD2	TRBJ2-7	TGTGCCAGCAGCCAAGATCGGTCTCCGGGAGGGCCGGGTGAGCAGTACTTC	CASSQDRSPGGPGEQYF
few	TRBV19	NA	TRBJ1-1	TGTGCCAGTAGTACTTACTATCGGACTTCCACTAACACTGAAGCTTTCTTT	CASSTYYRTSTNTEAFF
once	TRBV15	NA	TRBJ2-3	TGTGCCACCAGCAGCGTCCTCGGGGATACGCAGTATTTT	CATSSVLGDTQYF
NA	TRBV19	NA	TRBJ1-5	TGTGCCAGTAGCTACAGGGGCAATCAGCCCCAGCATTTT	CASSYRGNQPQHF
NA	TRBV11-3	NA	TRBJ2-1	TGTGCCAGCAGCTTAGCTGGCGGTGAGCAGTTCTTC	CASSLAGGEQFF
NA	TRBV29-1	NA	TRBJ1-2	TGCAGCGTTGAGTCAGGGATAAACTATGGCTACACCTTC	CSVESGINYGYTF
NA	TRBV5-4	TRBD1	TRBJ1-1	TGTGCCAGCAGCGCCCGGGACAGGGGTTCTGAAGCTTTCTTT	CASSARDRGSEAFF